What follows are 4 T cell receptor beta chains derived from one specimen sequenced in a study of T cells in Graves' hyperthyroidism and ophthalmopathy. It was RNA transcripts that yielded the amplified TCR beta CDR3 regions. A first-round RT-PCR of the TCR CDR3 used the HTBI primer set. TCRdb re-derived calls from the multiplex PCR reads in MiXCR, one entry per CDR3 protein. The sample lists around 600,000 distinct CDR3 sequences; about 45% were seen once. Sequences were obtained from peripheral blood or thyroid tissue (not recorded which). These receptors were collected from an adult man with Graves' disease, either hyperthyroidism or ophthalmopathy (not recorded which).

This chain connects TRBV27 to TRBJ1-2, with 7 bases lining up with TRBD1. Germline V CDR1 and CDR2: MNHEY, SMNVEV (reference sequence). There are 15 residues in the CDR3. Unmatched junction bases numbered 11, after V lost 6 bases and J lost 4 bases. CDR3 loop: CASSPTGFQGYGYTF. The CDR3, as DNA: TGTGCCAGCAGCCCGACAGGGTTTCAAGGCTATGGCTACACCTTC.

The sample holds a few counts of this clonotype. The chain uses TRBV7-9 and TRBJ1-1, with no clear D. The CDR3 has 14 amino acids. The ends were cut back, 5 bases at V and 4 bases at J, with 14 bases in the middle. Germline V gene lookup returns CDR1 SEHNR and CDR2 FQNEAQ (reference sequence). DNA of the CDR3: TGTGCCAGCAGCCCATTCTCGGGAACCACTGAAGCTTTCTTT. As protein: CASSPFSGTTEAFF.

This chain connects TRBV24-1 to TRBJ2-1, with 11 bases fitting TRBD2. Germline V gives CDR1 KGHDR, CDR2 SFDVKD. This CDR3 contains 15 residues. Losses at the gene ends were 3 bases for V and 6 bases for J; bases not matched to a gene: 3. The CDR3 nucleotides read TGTGCCACCAGTGATGTTAGCGGGGGGGCCAATGAGCAGTTCTTC. Translation: CATSDVSGGANEQFF.

This chain joins TRBV19 and TRBJ2-5; either TRBD1 or TRBD2 may fit D (5 bases each). Deletions cut 6 bases from V and 5 bases from J, with 19 bases between. Germline CDR1 LNHDA, CDR2 SQIVND (reference sequence). This CDR3 has 15 residues. The CDR3 region has the DNA TGTGCCAGTAGCCCTCGATGGGACGTCGTTGAGACCCAGTACTTC. This codes for CASSPRWDVVETQYF. The variable domain in full, with the rest retrieved from reference TRBV19 and TRBJ2-5, is DGGITQSPKYLFRKEGQNVTLSCEQNLNHDAMYWYRQDPGQGLRLIYYSQIVNDFQKGDIAEGYSVSREKKESFPLTVTSAQKNPTAFYLCASSPRWDVVETQYFGPGTRLLVL.